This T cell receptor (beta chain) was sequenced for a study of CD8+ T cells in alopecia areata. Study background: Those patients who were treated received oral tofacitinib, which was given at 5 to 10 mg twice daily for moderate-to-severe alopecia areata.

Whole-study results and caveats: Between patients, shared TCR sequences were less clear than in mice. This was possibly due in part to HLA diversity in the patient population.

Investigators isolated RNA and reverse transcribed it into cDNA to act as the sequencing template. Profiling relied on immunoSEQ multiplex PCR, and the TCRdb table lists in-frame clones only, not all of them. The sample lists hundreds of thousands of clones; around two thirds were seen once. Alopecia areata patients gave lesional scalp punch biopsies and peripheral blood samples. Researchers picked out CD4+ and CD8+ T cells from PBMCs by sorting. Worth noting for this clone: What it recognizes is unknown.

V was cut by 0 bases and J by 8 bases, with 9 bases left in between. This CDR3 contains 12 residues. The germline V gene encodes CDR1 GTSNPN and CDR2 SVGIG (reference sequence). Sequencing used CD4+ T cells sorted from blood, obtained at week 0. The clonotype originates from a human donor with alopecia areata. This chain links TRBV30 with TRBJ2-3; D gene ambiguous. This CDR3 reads CAWSVREVTQYF. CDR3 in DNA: TGTGCCTGGAGTGTACGAGAAGTTACGCAGTATTTT.